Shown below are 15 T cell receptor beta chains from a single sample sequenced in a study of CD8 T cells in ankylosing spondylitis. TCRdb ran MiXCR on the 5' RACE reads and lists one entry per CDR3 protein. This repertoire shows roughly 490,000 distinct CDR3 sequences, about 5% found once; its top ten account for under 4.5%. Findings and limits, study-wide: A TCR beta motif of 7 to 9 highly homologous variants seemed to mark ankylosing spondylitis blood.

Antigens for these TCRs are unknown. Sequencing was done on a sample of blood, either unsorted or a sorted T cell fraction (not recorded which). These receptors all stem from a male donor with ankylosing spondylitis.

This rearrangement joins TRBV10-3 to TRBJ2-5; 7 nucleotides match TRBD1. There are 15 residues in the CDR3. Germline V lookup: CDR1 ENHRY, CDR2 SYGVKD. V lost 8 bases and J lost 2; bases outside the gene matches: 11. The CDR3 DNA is TGTGCCATCCGCCTGACCCGGGACAGACAAGAGACCCAGTACTTC. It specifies CAIRLTRDRQETQYF.

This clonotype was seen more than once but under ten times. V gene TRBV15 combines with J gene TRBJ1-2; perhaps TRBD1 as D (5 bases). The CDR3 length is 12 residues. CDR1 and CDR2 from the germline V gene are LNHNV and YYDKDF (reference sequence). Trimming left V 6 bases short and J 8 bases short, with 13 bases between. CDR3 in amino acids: CATRESGQGYTF. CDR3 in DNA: TGTGCCACCAGGGAGTCAGGGCAAGGCTACACCTTC.

The CDR3 DNA reads TGTGCCAGCAGTTTTAGAGCGGATACCTACAATGAGCAGTTCTTC. Encoded protein: CASSFRADTYNEQFF. This chain uses TRBV27 with TRBJ2-1; a possible D gene is TRBD2 (5 bases). The length of the CDR3 is 15 residues. Germline-derived CDR1 and CDR2 are MNHEY and SMNVEV (reference sequence). Deletions cut 3 bases from V and 2 bases from J, with 11 bases between.

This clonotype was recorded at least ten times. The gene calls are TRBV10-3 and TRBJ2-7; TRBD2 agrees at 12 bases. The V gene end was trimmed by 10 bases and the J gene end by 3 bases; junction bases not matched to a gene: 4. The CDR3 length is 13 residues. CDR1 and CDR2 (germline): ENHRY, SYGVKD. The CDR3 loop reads CATGLAGNYEQYF. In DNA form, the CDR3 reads TGTGCCACCGGACTAGCGGGGAACTACGAGCAGTACTTC.

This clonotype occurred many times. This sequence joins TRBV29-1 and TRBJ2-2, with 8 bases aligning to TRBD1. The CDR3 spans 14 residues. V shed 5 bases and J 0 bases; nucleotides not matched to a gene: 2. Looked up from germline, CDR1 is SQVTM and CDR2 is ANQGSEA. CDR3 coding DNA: TGCAGCGTTCGGACAGGGACGAACACCGGGGAGCTGTTTTTT. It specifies CSVRTGTNTGELFF.

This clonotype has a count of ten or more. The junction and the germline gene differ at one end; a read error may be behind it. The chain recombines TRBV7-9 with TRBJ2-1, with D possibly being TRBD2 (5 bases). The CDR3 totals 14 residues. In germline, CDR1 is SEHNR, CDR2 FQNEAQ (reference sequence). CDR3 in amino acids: CASRLVGLDNEQFF. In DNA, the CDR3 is TGTGCCAGCAGATTAGTTGGACTGGACAATGAGCAGTTCTTC.

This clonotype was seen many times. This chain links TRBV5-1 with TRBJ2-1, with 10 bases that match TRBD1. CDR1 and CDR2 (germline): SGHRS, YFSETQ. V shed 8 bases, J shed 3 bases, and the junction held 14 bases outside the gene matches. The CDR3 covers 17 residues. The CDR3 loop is CASNTGTGDWGYNEQFF. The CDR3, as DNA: TGCGCCAGTAATACCGGGACAGGGGACTGGGGCTACAATGAGCAGTTCTTC.

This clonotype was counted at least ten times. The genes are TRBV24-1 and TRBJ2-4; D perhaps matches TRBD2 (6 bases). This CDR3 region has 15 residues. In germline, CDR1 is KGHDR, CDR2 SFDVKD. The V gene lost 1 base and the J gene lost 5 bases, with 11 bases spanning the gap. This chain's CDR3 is CATSDFRLGENIQYF. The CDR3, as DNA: TGTGCCACCAGTGATTTTAGACTAGGGGAAAACATTCAGTACTTC.

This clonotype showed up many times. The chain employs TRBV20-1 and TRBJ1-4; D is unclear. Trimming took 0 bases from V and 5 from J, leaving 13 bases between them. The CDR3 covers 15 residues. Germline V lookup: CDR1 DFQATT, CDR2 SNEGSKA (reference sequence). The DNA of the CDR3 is TGCAGTGCTAGAGATTTGTTACGTACCAATGAAAAACTGTTTTTT. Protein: CSARDLLRTNEKLFF.

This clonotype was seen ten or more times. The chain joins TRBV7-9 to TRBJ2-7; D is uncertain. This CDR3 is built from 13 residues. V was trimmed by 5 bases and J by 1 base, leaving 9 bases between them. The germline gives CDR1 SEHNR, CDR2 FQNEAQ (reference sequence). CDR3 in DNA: TGTGCCAGCAGCCCCGACCAGTCCTACGAGCAGTACTTC. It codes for CASSPDQSYEQYF.

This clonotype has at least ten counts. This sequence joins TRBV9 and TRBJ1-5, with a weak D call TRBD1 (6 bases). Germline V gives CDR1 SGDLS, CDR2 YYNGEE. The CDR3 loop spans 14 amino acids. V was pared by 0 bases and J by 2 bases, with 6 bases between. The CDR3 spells CASSVGGRNQPQHF. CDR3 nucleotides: TGTGCCAGCAGCGTAGGGGGGCGCAATCAGCCCCAGCATTTT.

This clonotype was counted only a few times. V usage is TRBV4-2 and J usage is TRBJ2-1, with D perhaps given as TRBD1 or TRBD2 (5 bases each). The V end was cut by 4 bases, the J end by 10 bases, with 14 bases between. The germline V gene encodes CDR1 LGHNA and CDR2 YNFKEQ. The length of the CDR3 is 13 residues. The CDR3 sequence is CASSPQGVGEQFF. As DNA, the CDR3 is TGTGCCAGCAGCCCCCAGGGAGTAGGGGAGCAGTTCTTC.

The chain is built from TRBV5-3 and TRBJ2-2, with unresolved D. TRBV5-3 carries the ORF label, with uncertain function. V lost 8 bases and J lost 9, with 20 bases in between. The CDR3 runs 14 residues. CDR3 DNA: TGTGCCAGCAGCCCTGGGATGCTCTGCTGGGAGCTGTTTTTT. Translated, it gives CASSPGMLCWELFF.

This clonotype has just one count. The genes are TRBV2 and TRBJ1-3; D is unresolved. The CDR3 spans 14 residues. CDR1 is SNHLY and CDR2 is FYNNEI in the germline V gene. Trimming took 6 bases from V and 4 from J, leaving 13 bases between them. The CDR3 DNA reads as TGTGCCAGCAGGAGGACTCCCCAGGGAAACACCATATATTTT. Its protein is CASRRTPQGNTIYF. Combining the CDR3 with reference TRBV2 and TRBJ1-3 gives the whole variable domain EPEVTQTPSHQVTQMGQEVILRCVPISNHLYFYWYRQILGQKVEFLVSFYNNEISEKSEIFDDQFSVERPDGSNFTLKIRSTKLEDSAMYFCASRRTPQGNTIYFGEGSWLTVV.

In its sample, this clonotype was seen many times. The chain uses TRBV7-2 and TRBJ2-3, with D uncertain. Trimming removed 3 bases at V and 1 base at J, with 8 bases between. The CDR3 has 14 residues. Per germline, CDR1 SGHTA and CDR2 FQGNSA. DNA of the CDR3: TGTGCCAGCAGCTTGGCCATCGGCACAGATACGCAGTATTTT. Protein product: CASSLAIGTDTQYF.